Here is one T cell receptor (beta chain) with its context. Its antigen is undetermined. Germline lookup yields CDR1 MNHNY and CDR2 SVGAGI (reference sequence). The trim removed 5 bases at V and 3 bases at J, leaving 7 bases unmatched. CDR3 size: 15 residues. These data belong to a study of T cell repertoires in cytomegalovirus infection. Study as a whole: Public TCR beta signature analysis indicated the presence of both CMV infection and matching HLA type.

TCRdb re-derived calls from the reads in MiXCR, one entry per CDR3 protein. The sample shows a few hundred thousand distinct CDR3 sequences, over 7.5% of them seen only once. Whole-study findings and limits: The study found HLA-C-restricted CMV-specific TCR beta clonotypes dominating the ex vivo response.

Input material: PBMCs. The chain employs TRBV6-6 and TRBJ1-3; TRBD1 agrees at 7 bases. The receptor's source is a human donor in good health (CMV status not recorded). Some clones in this sample may be carry-over from other donors' samples. The CDR3 DNA follows: TGTGCCAGCAGTCATTCCGACAGGGATGGAAACACCATATATTTT. Amino acid sequence: CASSHSDRDGNTIYF.